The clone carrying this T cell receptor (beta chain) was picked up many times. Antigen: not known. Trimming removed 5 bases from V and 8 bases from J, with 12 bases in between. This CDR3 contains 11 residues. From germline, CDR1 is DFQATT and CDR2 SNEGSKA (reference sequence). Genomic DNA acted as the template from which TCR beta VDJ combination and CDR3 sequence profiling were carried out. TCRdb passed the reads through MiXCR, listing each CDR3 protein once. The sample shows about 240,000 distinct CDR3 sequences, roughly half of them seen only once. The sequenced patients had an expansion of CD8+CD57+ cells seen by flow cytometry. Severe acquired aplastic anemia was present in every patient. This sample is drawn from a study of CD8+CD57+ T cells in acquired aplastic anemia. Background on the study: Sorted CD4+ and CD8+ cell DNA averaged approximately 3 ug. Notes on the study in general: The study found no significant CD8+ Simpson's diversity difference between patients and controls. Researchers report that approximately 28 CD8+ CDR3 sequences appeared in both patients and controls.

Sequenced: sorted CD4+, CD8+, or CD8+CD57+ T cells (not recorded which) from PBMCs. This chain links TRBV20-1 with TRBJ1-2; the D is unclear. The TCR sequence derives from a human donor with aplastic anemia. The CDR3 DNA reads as TGCAGTGCTGGGGTCGGTCAAGGCTACACCTTC. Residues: CSAGVGQGYTF.